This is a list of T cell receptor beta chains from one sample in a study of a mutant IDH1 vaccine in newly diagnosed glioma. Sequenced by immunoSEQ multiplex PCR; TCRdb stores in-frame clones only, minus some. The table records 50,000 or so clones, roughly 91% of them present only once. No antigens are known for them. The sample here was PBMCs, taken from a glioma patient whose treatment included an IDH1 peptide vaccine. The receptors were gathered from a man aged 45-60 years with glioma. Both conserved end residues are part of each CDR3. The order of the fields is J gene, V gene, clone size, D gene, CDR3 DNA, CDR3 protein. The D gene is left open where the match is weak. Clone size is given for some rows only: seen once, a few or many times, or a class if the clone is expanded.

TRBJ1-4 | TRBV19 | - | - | TGTGCCAGTAGTATACCGGGACGCCATCCCCCCACTGAAAAACTGTTTTTT | CASSIPGRHPPTEKLFF
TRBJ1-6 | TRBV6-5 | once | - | TGTGCCAGCAGTCGAGATTTGGGGTCACCCCTCCACTTT | CASSRDLGSPLHF
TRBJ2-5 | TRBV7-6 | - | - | TGTGCCAGCAGCTCGTGGACGGATAAGGGAGAGACCCAGTACTTC | CASSSWTDKGETQYF
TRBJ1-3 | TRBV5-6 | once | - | TGTGCCAGCAGCTCGAGAAGGACCATATATTTT | CASSSRRTIYF
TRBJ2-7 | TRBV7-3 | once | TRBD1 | TGTGCCAGCAGCTTAACCGGTGCAGTCACGACAGGGGGGGATTACGAGCAGTACTTC | CASSLTGAVTTGGDYEQYF
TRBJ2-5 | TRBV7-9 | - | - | TGTGCCAGCAGCCTCGGTGGAGCGGGAAGGGGGAGTGAGACCCAGTACTTC | CASSLGGAGRGSETQYF
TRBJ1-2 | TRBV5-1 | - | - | TGCGCCAGCAGCCTGGAAGGAGCCGACTATGGCTACACCTTC | CASSLEGADYGYTF
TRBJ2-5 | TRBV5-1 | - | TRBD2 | TGCGCCAGCAGCTTGTGGACGGGGGGGATTGAAGAGACCCAGTACTTC | CASSLWTGGIEETQYF
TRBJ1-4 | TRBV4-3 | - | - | TGCGCCAGCAGCCAAAGCAATTATGGGCAGCAAAATGAAAAACTGTTTTTT | CASSQSNYGQQNEKLFF
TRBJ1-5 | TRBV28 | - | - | TGTGCCAGCAGTTTATTCCCGGGGGGGTCACCCGGTTCGGGCAATCAGCCCCAGCATTTT | CASSLFPGGSPGSGNQPQHF
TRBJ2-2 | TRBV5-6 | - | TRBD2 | TGTGCCAGCAGCTTAGGAGCTCTAGCGGGGGATGGCGGGGAGCTGTTTTTT | CASSLGALAGDGGELFF
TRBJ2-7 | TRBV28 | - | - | TGTGCCAGCAGTTCAGGACAGTCCTACGAGCAGTACTTC | CASSSGQSYEQYF
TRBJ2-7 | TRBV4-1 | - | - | TGCGCCAGCAGACTTACGGGGGAGCGTCCCTACGAGCAGTACTTC | CASRLTGERPYEQYF
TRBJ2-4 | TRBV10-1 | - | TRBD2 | TGCGCCAGCAGTGAGCCCTTAGCGGGAGCTACCAAAAACATTCAGTACTTC | CASSEPLAGATKNIQYF
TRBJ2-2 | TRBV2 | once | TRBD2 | TGTGCCAGCAGTGATAACATGGCGGGAGGCTCCGGGGAGCTGTTTTTT | CASSDNMAGGSGELFF